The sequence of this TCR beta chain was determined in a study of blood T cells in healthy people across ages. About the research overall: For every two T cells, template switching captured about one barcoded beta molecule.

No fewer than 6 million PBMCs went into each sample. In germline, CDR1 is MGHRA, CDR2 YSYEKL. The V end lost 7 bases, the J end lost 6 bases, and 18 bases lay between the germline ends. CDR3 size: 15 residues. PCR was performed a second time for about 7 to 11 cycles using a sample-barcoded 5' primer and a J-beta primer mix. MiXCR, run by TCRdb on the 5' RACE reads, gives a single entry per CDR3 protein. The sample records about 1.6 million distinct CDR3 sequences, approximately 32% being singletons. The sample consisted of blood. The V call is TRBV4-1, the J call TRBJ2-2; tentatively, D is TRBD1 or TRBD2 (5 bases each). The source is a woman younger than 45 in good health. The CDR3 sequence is CASTDAGSHAGELFF. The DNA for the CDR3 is TGCGCCAGCACCGATGCAGGGAGTCACGCCGGGGAGCTGTTTTTT.